This TCR beta chain was retrieved from a study of cytomegalovirus exposure and HLA in healthy donors. The wider study: The 110 or so validation repertoires used a platform that matched the one used for the roughly 700 first-cohort repertoires, as a later analysis reported.

Findings of the study overall: Among TCR sequences, most were rare, though some public TCRs appeared in many donors. The study listed approximately 170 cytomegalovirus-associated TCR beta chains. Reports showed the classifier diagnosing cytomegalovirus status with high specificity and sensitivity.

This clone has just one count. The antigen remains undetermined. Libraries were prepared by immunoSEQ multiplex PCR; TCRdb keeps only in-frame clonotypes and omits some of them. The table lists roughly 200,000 clones, about 81% of them singletons, with 0.95% to 1.5% in the top ten. The clonotype originates from a woman aged 25 to 45 in good health and CMV-seronegative. The specimen was PBMCs.

The CDR3 coding sequence is TGTGCCAGCACGACTAGCGGCACAGATACGCAGTATTTT. Protein product: CASTTSGTDTQYF. The V call is TRBV2, the J call TRBJ2-3; 8 positions agree with TRBD2. The CDR3 length is 13 residues. J gave up 1 base and V 7 bases, and 1 base lay outside the gene matches. Germline assignment: CDR1 SNHLY and CDR2 FYNNEI.